This T cell receptor (beta chain) was captured by sequencing in a study of PD-1 blockade in mismatch repair-deficient tumors listed by TCRdb under 2017. About the full investigation: The trial enrolled fewer than 90 consecutive patients with under 15 mismatch repair-deficient cancer types between late 2013 and 2016, all previously treated and progressing. Tumor-associated T cell clones were tracked in the peripheral blood of patients responding to PD-1 blockade by deep sequencing of TCR CDR3 regions. Points the paper makes about the study in general: After pembrolizumab, tumor-resident clones, which were often undetectable in blood before treatment, expanded rapidly and then contracted, generally ahead of radiologic responses.

Library preparation used the immunoSEQ multiplex PCR assay. This is the immuneACCESS table as TCRdb keeps it, with only in-frame sequences that have V and J called. A part of the clones is gone; compared with another copy, unresolved V genes explain less than half, and the rest is unexplained. The table for this sample lists 100,000 or so clones; over 65% of them were counted only once. Roughly 6.3% of the sample comes from the top ten. Points on this clone: Its antigen remains undetermined. One base away there is no much larger clone; base qualities are not given.

Mismatch repair deficiency in every enrolled patient was established by polymerase chain reaction or immunohistochemistry. TCR sequencing was performed for a few patients who responded to pembrolizumab therapy. In the phase II trial, pembrolizumab PD-1 blockade was tested prospectively in advanced mismatch repair-deficient cancers, no matter which tissue of origin the cancers came from. Peripheral blood T cell samples were serially collected before and at multiple times after PD-1 blockade was started. Blood sampling times were reported as weeks after the first pembrolizumab dose. V is reduced by 1 base and J by 0 bases, leaving a spacing of 7 bases between them. Looking up the germline V gene yields CDR1 SQVTM and CDR2 ANQGSEA. Measured from the cysteine to the phenylalanine, the CDR3 is 13 residues long. CDR3 DNA only is kept here, 39 bases in frame from base 1.

The sample was peripheral blood, taken roughly 35 weeks after starting pembrolizumab. The clonotype comes from an adult with mismatch repair-deficient cancer. The rearranged chain carries TRBV29-1 and TRBJ2-7; the D gene lacks a confident call. The CDR3 sequence is CSVEATASYEQYF. The bases read TGCAGCGTTGAAGCGACGGCCTCCTACGAGCAGTACTTC.